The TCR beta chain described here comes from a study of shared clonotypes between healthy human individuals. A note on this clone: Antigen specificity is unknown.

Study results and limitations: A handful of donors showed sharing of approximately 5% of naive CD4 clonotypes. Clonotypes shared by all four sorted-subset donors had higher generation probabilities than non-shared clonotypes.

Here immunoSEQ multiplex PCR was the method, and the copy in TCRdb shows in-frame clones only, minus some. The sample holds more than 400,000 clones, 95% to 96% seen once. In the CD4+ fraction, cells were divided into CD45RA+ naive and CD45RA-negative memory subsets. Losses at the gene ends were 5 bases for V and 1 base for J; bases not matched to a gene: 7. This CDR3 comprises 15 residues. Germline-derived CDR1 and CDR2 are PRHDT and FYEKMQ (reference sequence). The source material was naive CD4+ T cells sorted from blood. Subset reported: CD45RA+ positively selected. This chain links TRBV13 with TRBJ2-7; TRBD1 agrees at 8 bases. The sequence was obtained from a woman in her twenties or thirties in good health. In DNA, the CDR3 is TGTGCCAGCAGCGACAGGGGCGCTGTATCCTACGAGCAGTACTTC. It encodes CASSDRGAVSYEQYF.